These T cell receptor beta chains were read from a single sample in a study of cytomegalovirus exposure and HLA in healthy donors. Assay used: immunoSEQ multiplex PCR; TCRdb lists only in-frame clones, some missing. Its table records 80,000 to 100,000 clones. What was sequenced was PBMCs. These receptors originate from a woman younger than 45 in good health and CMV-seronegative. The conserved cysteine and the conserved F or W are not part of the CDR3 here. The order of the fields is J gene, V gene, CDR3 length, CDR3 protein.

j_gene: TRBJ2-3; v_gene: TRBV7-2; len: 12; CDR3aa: ASSQGVSGNTQY
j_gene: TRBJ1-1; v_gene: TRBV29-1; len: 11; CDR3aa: SVGPGWNTEAF
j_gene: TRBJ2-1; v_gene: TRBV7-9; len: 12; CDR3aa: ASSLETRRNEQF
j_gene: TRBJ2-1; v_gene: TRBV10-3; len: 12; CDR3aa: AISAGGGYNEQF
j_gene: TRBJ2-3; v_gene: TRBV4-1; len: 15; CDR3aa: ASSRVGTLRRTDTQY
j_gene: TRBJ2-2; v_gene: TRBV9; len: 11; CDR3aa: ASSASNTGELF
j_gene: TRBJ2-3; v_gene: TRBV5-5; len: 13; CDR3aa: ASSAQGQSTDTQY
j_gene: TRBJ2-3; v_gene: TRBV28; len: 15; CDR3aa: ASTPTSGGPGTDTQY
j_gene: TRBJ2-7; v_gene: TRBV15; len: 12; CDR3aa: ATSRERLVVEQY
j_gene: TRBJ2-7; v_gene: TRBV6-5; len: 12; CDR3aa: ASSVILKGAEQY
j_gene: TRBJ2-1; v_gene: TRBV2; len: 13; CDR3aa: ASVYLAGTENEQF
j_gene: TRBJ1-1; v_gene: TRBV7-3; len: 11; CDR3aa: ASSLYRETEAF
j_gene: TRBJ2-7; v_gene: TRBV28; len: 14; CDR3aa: ASSFPTGFPSYEQY
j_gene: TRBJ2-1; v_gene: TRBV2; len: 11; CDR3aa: ATFRDRGNEQF
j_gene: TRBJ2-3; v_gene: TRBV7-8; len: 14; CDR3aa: ASTLHPRGSTDTQY
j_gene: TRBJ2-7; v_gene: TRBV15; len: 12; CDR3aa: ATSRDSGPYEQY
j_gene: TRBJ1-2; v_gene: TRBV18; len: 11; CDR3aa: ASSPDRGRGYT
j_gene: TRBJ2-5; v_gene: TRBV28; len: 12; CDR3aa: ASTYRDRAETQY
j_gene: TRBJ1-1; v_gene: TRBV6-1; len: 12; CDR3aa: ASSEGGKNTEAF
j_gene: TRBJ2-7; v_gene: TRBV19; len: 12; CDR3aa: ASRDRVTTYEQY
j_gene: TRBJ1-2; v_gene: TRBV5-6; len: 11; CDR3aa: ASSPATILGYT
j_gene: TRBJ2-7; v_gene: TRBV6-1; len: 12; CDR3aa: ASSGRGISYEQY
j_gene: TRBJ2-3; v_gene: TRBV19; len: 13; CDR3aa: ASRLGLAGTDTQY
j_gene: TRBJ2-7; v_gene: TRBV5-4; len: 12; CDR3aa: ASSFWGSSYEQY
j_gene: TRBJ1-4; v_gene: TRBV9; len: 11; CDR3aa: ASSGTGGEKLF
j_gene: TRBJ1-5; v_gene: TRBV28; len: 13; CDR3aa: ASSPVPGVNQPQH
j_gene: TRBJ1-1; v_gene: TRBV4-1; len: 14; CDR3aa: ASSHAKTPSNTEAF
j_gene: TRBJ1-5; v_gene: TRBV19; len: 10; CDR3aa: ACGGSNQPQH
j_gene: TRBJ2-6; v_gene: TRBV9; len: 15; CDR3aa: ASSDSDRGSGANVLT
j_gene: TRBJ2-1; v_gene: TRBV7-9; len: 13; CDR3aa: ASSRDSSSYNEQF
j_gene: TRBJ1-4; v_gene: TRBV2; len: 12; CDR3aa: ASSLQGPNEKLF
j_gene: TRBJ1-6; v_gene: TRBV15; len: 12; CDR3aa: ATSRVFRDSPLH
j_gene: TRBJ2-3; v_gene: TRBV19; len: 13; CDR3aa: ASSPGTSGTDTQY
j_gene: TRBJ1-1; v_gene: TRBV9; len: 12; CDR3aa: ASSVDRGYTEAF
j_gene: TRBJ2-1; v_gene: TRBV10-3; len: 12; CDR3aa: AISGTSGDNEQF
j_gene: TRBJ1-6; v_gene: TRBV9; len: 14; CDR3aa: ASSAPRAGFNSPLH
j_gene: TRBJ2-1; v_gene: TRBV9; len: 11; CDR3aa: ASGGAGGREQF
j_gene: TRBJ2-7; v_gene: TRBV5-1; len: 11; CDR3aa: ASSPGTAYEQY
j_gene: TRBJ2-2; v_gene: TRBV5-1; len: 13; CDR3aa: ASSQGQGEAGELF
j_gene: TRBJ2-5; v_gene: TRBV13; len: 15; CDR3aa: ASSPGRLAGVTETQY
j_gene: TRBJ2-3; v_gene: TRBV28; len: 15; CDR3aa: ASTRIGLAGGEDTQY
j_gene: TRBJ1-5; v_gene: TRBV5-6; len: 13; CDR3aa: ASSSGTVSNQPQH
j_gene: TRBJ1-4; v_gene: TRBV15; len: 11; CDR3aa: ATSRALGEKLF
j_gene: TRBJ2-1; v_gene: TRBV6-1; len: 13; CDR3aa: ASSEQGPLYNEQF
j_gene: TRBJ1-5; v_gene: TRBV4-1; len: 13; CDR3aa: ASSRRPQGSQPQH
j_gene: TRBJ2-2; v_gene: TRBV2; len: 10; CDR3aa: ASNSGTGELF
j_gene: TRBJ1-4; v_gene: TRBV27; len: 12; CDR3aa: ASSRTGFNEKLF
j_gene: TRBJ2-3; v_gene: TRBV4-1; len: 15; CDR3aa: ASSHGLAGVSTDTQY